Below are 8 T cell receptor beta chains sequenced from a single sample in a study of CD8+CD57+ T cells in acquired aplastic anemia (dated by TCRdb to 2016 to 2018). Flow cytometry had shown CD8+CD57+ cell expansion in the patients selected for sequencing. The reads were generated on an Illumina HiSeq 2000. Genomic DNA was used as template for profiling of TCR beta VDJ combinations and CDR3 sequences. In-frame beta chains were kept once TCRdb had trimmed the public reads at Q25 with fastp and called clones with MiXCR. Merged by CDR3 protein, the rows form single entries marked with the most common genes and DNA. The table for this sample lists around 200,000 distinct CDR3 sequences; under 50% of them were counted only once. The top ten clones comprise 20% of the sample. Sequencing used sorted CD4+, CD8+, or CD8+CD57+ T cells (not recorded which) from PBMCs. The receptor set was obtained from a human donor with aplastic anemia.

This clonotype was found many times. This chain connects TRBV19 to TRBJ1-6; TRBD1 aligns across 7 bases. The CDR3 consists of 15 residues. Germline loops: CDR1 LNHDA, CDR2 SQIVND (reference sequence). With 7 bases clipped from V and 2 bases from J, the junction kept 5 bases outside the gene matches. The CDR3 loop is CASTWDRTYNSPLHF. In nucleotides, the CDR3 is TGTGCCAGTACCTGGGACAGAACCTATAATTCACCCCTCCACTTT.

V usage is TRBV20-1 and J usage is TRBJ2-5, with D perhaps given as TRBD1 or TRBD2 (5 bases each). Germline CDR1 DFQATT, CDR2 SNEGSKA (reference sequence). V was cut by 3 bases and J by 5 bases, with 16 bases left in between. The CDR3 contains 14 residues. This chain's CDR3 is CSASPLGGRETQYF. CDR3 bases: TGCAGTGCTAGCCCCCTTGGGGGACGGGAGACCCAGTACTTC.

This clonotype was detected once. The gene calls are TRBV7-3 and TRBJ2-5, with D possibly matching TRBD2 (7 bases). The CDR3 loop spans 17 amino acids. Germline loops: CDR1 SGHTA, CDR2 FQGTGA. Trimming cost V 2 bases and J 0 bases, with 16 bases left between them. In DNA form, the CDR3 reads TGTGCCAGCAGCTTATTGGGGGGGCGTATGTACCAAGAGACCCAGTACTTC. Amino acids: CASSLLGGRMYQETQYF.

For this clonotype: The junction departs from germline at one end; a sequencing error may be responsible. The rearrangement uses TRBV15 and TRBJ2-3; D tentatively reads TRBD1 or TRBD2 (5 bases each). The CDR3 totals 15 residues. Germline CDR1 reads LNHNV; CDR2 reads YYDKDF (reference sequence). CDR3 loop: CATCREWGYTDTQYF. The CDR3 coding sequence is TGTGCCACCTGCAGAGAGTGGGGGTACACAGATACGCAGTATTTT. The whole variable domain, remainder taken from reference TRBV15 and TRBJ2-3, is DAMVIQNPRYQVTQFGKPVTLSCSQTLNHNVMYWYQQKSSQAPKLLFHYYDKDFNNEADTPDNFQSRRPNTSFCFLDIRSPGLGDTAMYLCATCREWGYTDTQYFGPGTRLTVL.

This chain joins TRBV11-2 and TRBJ1-4; 10 nucleotides agree with TRBD1. The V and J ends lost 5 bases and 0 bases, in that order; junction bases with no gene match: 9. From germline, CDR1 is SGHAT and CDR2 FQNNGV. The CDR3 length is 18 residues. The CDR3, as DNA: TGTGCCAGCAGCCGCGGGACAGGGGAACCTACAACTAATGAAAAACTGTTTTTT. Amino acids: CASSRGTGEPTTNEKLFF.

The table lists this clonotype with many counts. The V call is TRBV6-1, the J call TRBJ2-7; TRBD2 is a possible D gene (6 bases). The germline gives CDR1 MNHNS, CDR2 SASEGT. V was cut by 6 bases and J by 4 bases, with 16 bases left in between. The CDR3 has 14 amino acids. As DNA, the CDR3 is TGTGCCAGCAGGACAACGGGACTTGAATACGAGCAGTACTTC. This translates into CASRTTGLEYEQYF.

This clonotype was counted ten times or more. The J gene is TRBJ2-5, the V gene TRBV20-1; weak D call: TRBD1 (6 bases). The CDR3 contains 12 residues. In germline, CDR1 is DFQATT, CDR2 SNEGSKA (reference sequence). The V end lost 5 bases, the J end lost 5 bases, and 12 bases lay between the germline ends. The CDR3 protein is CSAGRGRETQYF. The CDR3 region has the DNA TGCAGTGCTGGCAGGGGTAGGGAGACCCAGTACTTC.

This clonotype occurred many times. The chain links TRBV6-1 to TRBJ2-5; 7 bases are a match to TRBD1. The length of the CDR3 is 15 residues. V lost 1 base to trimming and J lost 4 bases; unmatched junction nucleotides: 6. CDR1 is MNHNS and CDR2 is SASEGT in the germline V gene. The CDR3 loop is CASSEGAGGVETQYF. CDR3 DNA sequence: TGTGCCAGCAGTGAAGGGGCAGGGGGAGTAGAGACCCAGTACTTC.